Below, 27 T cell receptor beta chains from the same sample are listed, as sequenced in a study of blood T cell repertoires in COVID-19. The method was immunoSEQ multiplex PCR; TCRdb's version includes in-frame clones alone and lacks a portion of them. The sample carries under 350,000 clones, approximately 90% recorded once. The sample was peripheral blood. The receptor set was obtained from a man aged 35 to 55 with acute or convalescent COVID-19.

This chain uses TRBV11-3 with TRBJ2-2, with a possible D match to TRBD1 (6 bases). The CDR3 extends over 18 amino acids. Trimming took 2 bases from V and 4 from J, leaving 20 bases between them. The germline V gene has CDR1 SGHNT and CDR2 YENEEA. DNA for the CDR3: TGTGCCAGCAGCTTATCTCATCTGGGGGCGCGTAGCACCGGGGAGCTGTTTTTT. It specifies CASSLSHLGARSTGELFF.

CDR3 coding DNA: TGTGCCAGCAGCGTAGTCCCGGCTAACTATGGCTACACCTTC. This codes for CASSVVPANYGYTF. The chain recombines TRBV9 with TRBJ1-2; no firm D call. CDR3 length: 14 residues. V lost 0 bases, J lost 0 bases, and 6 bases lay in between. The germline V gene encodes CDR1 SGDLS and CDR2 YYNGEE.

The chain couples TRBV24-1 to TRBJ2-7; D is ambiguous. The CDR3 consists of 10 residues. Per the germline V gene, CDR1 is KGHDR and CDR2 is SFDVKD. V shed 5 bases and J shed 4 bases, with 2 bases lying between them. The CDR3 region is CATSVYEQYF. Written as DNA, the CDR3 is TGTGCCACCAGTGTATACGAGCAGTACTTC.

V is TRBV5-4 and J is TRBJ1-2; no clear D gene. The CDR3 consists of 14 residues. Germline V gene sequence: CDR1 SGHNT, CDR2 YYREEE (reference sequence). With 4 bases removed from V and 7 bases from J, the gap between germline ends came to 17 bases. CDR3 sequence: CASSEVGVWSGYTF. CDR3 bases: TGTGCCAGCAGCGAAGTCGGGGTTTGGAGTGGCTACACCTTC. Together with reference TRBV5-4 and TRBJ1-2, the CDR3 gives the full variable domain: ETGVTQSPTHLIKTRGQQVTLRCSSQSGHNTVSWYQQALGQGPQFIFQYYREEENGRGNFPPRFSGLQFPNYSSELNVNALELDDSALYLCASSEVGVWSGYTFGSGTRLTVV.

This chain connects TRBV5-1 to TRBJ2-4, with D unresolved. Trimming removed 4 bases from V and 5 bases from J, with 13 bases in between. In germline, CDR1 is SGHRS, CDR2 YFSETQ. The CDR3 has 14 residues. The DNA for the CDR3 is TGCGCCAGCAGCGTGAGAGGTTCAGAAAACATTCAGTACTTC. This codes for CASSVRGSENIQYF.

V is TRBV19 and J is TRBJ2-1, with a tentative D call TRBD2 (6 bases). V was trimmed by 1 base and J by 9 bases, leaving 7 bases between them. Germline loops: CDR1 LNHDA, CDR2 SQIVND (reference sequence). This CDR3 comprises 12 residues. CDR3 sequence reads: CASSIVGSEQFF. Here the CDR3 DNA reads TGTGCCAGTAGTATAGTCGGGAGTGAGCAGTTCTTC.

The chain combines TRBV5-1 with TRBJ1-1; 8 bases line up with TRBD1. Germline CDR1 SGHRS, CDR2 YFSETQ. The length of the CDR3 is 15 residues. The J segment lost 4 bases and the V segment lost 0 bases, leaving 5 bases of the junction unmatched. CDR3 protein: CASSLAQGAITEAFF. The CDR3 coding sequence is TGCGCCAGCAGCTTGGCCCAGGGGGCAATCACTGAAGCTTTCTTT.

This clone was recorded once. The genes are TRBV2 and TRBJ2-3, with 11 bases fitting TRBD2. The CDR3 covers 17 residues. CDR1 and CDR2 (germline): SNHLY, FYNNEI. The junction had 7 bases not matched to a gene; V was cut back by 3 bases and J by 2 bases. CDR3 region: CASSDPLLAGATDTQYF. CDR3 DNA: TGTGCCAGCAGTGACCCCCTACTAGCGGGGGCCACAGATACGCAGTATTTT.

This clone was detected once. The V and J genes are TRBV6-5 and TRBJ1-5, with D uncertain. CDR3 length: 11 residues. Looked up from germline, CDR1 is MNHEY and CDR2 is SVGAGI. The V gene lost 6 bases and the J gene lost 11 bases, with 11 bases spanning the gap. CDR3 sequence reads: CASRTLWAQHF. The CDR3 nucleotides are TGTGCCAGCAGGACTTTATGGGCCCAGCATTTT.

This clone was seen just once. This sequence joins TRBV5-6 and TRBJ2-1, with 8 bases aligning to TRBD1. The germline V gene has CDR1 SGHDT and CDR2 YYEEEE. The CDR3 sequence is 17 residues long. V trimming: 2 bases; J trimming: 1 base; junction bases outside the gene matches: 8. CDR3 residues: CASSFGQGRRSYNEQFF. The CDR3 coding sequence is TGTGCCAGCAGCTTTGGACAGGGCAGGAGGTCCTACAATGAGCAGTTCTTC.

J is TRBJ2-7 and V is TRBV10-1, with 9 bases identical to TRBD1. V dropped 3 bases and J dropped 1; count of bases not matched to a gene: 4. The germline gives CDR1 WNHNN, CDR2 SYGVQD (reference sequence). The CDR3 consists of 15 residues. The chain's CDR3 is CASSDRTGASYEQYF. The CDR3, as DNA: TGCGCCAGCAGTGACCGGACAGGGGCATCCTACGAGCAGTACTTC.

V gene TRBV6-2 or TRBV6-3 combines with J gene TRBJ2-3; 13 nucleotides align to TRBD2. The CDR3 is 16 amino acids. Looked up from germline, CDR1 is MNHEY and CDR2 is SVGEGT. Germline trimming cut 4 bases from V and 5 bases from J; bases unmatched to any gene: 6. The DNA for the CDR3 is TGTGCCAGCAGTTCCATACTAGCGGGGGGGCAAGATACGCAGTATTTT. Translated, it gives CASSSILAGGQDTQYF.

The genes are TRBV21-1 and TRBJ2-3; the DNA was not compared with TRBD1, the D call given in the table. TRBV21-1 is assigned pseudogene status. The length of the CDR3 is 16 residues. This chain's CDR3 is CASSKEGQGRTDTQYF. Written as DNA, the CDR3 is TGTGCCAGCTCGAAGGAGGGACAGGGGCGCACAGATACGCAGTATTTT.

The chain employs TRBV6-5 and TRBJ1-2; 7 bases fit TRBD1. Germline lookup yields CDR1 MNHEY and CDR2 SVGAGI. This CDR3 spans 15 amino acids. After removal of 6 bases from V and 0 bases from J, the junction contained 7 bases not matched to a gene. CDR3 coding DNA: TGTGCCAGCAGCCGTTACAGGGGCTCTAACTATGGCTACACCTTC. This translates into CASSRYRGSNYGYTF.

The V and J genes are TRBV13 and TRBJ1-2, with D possibly being TRBD1 (5 bases). From germline, CDR1 is PRHDT and CDR2 FYEKMQ (reference sequence). The CDR3 sequence is 16 residues long. The V gene lost 4 bases and the J gene lost 5 bases, with 20 bases spanning the gap. The CDR3 DNA is TGTGCCAGCAGCTCCAACGGGGGTAGGGAGCTATATGGCTACACCTTC. It codes for CASSSNGGRELYGYTF.

The chain links TRBV5-8 to TRBJ2-1, with TRBD1 matching 7 bases. From germline, CDR1 is SGHTS and CDR2 YDEGEE. The CDR3 is 14 amino acids. V lost 0 bases, J lost 8 bases, and 5 bases stayed unmatched. The CDR3 here is CASSLADREDEQFF. The CDR3 coding sequence is TGTGCCAGCAGCTTGGCCGACAGGGAAGATGAGCAGTTCTTC.

V is TRBV7-2 and J is TRBJ2-7; 7 nucleotides align to TRBD1. Trimming at V came to 8 bases and at J to 5 bases, leaving 21 bases not matched to a gene. Germline CDR1 and CDR2: SGHTA and FQGNSA. The CDR3 spans 17 residues. The CDR3 protein is CASALGPDRDLSHEQYF. Here the CDR3 DNA reads TGTGCCAGCGCCCTTGGGCCCGACAGGGACCTTTCTCACGAGCAGTACTTC.

This clone came up once. The chain couples TRBV5-1 to TRBJ1-4; 7 nucleotides agree with TRBD1. Germline loops: CDR1 SGHRS, CDR2 YFSETQ. The CDR3 consists of 15 residues. V gave up 4 bases and J gave up 8 bases; unmatched junction bases: 11. CDR3 residues: CASSDLTGRQEKLFF. The CDR3 region has the DNA TGCGCCAGCAGCGACTTGACAGGGAGGCAGGAAAAACTGTTTTTT.

The chain recombines TRBV6-2 or TRBV6-3 with TRBJ2-3; the D gene is possibly TRBD2 (5 bases). The V end was cut by 2 bases, the J end by 3 bases, with 12 bases between. Germline CDR1 and CDR2: MNHEY and SVGEGT. The CDR3 length is 15 residues. The CDR3, as DNA: TGTGCCAGCAGTTACGATCAGCGGACTACAGATACGCAGTATTTT. Protein product: CASSYDQRTTDTQYF.

Of note for this clone: The same CDR3 is also encoded by other DNA sequences in this sample. The V gene is TRBV11-2, the J gene TRBJ2-1, with TRBD1 matching 8 bases. From germline, CDR1 is SGHAT and CDR2 FQNNGV. V gave up 1 base and J gave up 2 bases; unmatched junction bases: 1. The CDR3 sequence is 15 residues long. The CDR3 spells CASSLAGGAYNEQFF. The CDR3 DNA follows: TGTGCCAGCAGCTTAGCAGGGGGCGCCTACAATGAGCAGTTCTTC.

As to this clone: Other DNA variants within this sample encode the same CDR3. The chain joins TRBV3-1 (or the pseudogene TRBV3-2) to TRBJ1-4, with D tentatively TRBD1 (6 bases). The CDR3 is made up of 14 amino acids. Deletions cut 4 bases from V and 3 bases from J, with 9 bases between. From germline, CDR1 is LGHDT and CDR2 YNNKEL (reference sequence). CDR3 sequence reads: CASSPTGSNEKLFF. Here the CDR3 DNA reads TGTGCCAGCAGCCCGACAGGATCTAATGAAAAACTGTTTTTT.

This clone has a single count. The chain uses TRBV12-3 or TRBV12-4 and TRBJ1-2, with D possibly TRBD1 on 5 matching bases. The V end was cut by 3 bases, the J end by 4 bases, with 9 bases between. This CDR3 comprises 13 residues. CDR3 in amino acids: CASSLGGLYGYTF. The CDR3 DNA reads as TGTGCCAGCAGTTTGGGGGGACTCTATGGCTACACCTTC.

The CDR3 coding sequence is TGTGCCTGGCAGGCTTTCTATGGCTACACCTTC. Protein: CAWQAFYGYTF. The chain combines TRBV30 with TRBJ1-2; no clear D gene. The CDR3 sequence is 11 residues long. Germline V lookup: CDR1 GTSNPN, CDR2 SVGIG (reference sequence). V shed 5 bases and J shed 4 bases, with 8 bases lying between them.

This clone was counted only a few times. This chain uses TRBV6-5 with TRBJ1-1; a possible D gene is TRBD1 (6 bases). The CDR3 is made up of 13 amino acids. V dropped 7 bases and J dropped 6 bases, with 15 bases sitting between them. In germline, CDR1 is MNHEY, CDR2 SVGAGI. As DNA, the CDR3 is TGTGCCAGCAAGGCTTGGGGGCCGTCTGAAGCTTTCTTT. This sequence encodes CASKAWGPSEAFF.

J is TRBJ2-1 and V is TRBV11-2, with 7 bases identical to TRBD1. V gave up 5 bases and J gave up 2 bases; unmatched junction bases: 6. CDR1 and CDR2 (germline): SGHAT, FQNNGV. The CDR3 has 15 amino acids. CDR3 region: CASSKWDRTYNEQFF. DNA for the CDR3: TGTGCCAGCAGCAAATGGGACAGAACCTACAATGAGCAGTTCTTC.

V and J are TRBV5-4 and TRBJ2-7, with 8 nucleotides matching TRBD2. V shed 7 bases, J shed 2 bases, and the junction held 8 bases outside the gene matches. This CDR3 spans 14 amino acids. Looked up from germline, CDR1 is SGHNT and CDR2 is YYREEE (reference sequence). The CDR3 DNA sequence: TGTGCCAGCTCGGGGGGGGAGTACGCCTACGAGCAGTACTTC. It is translated as CASSGGEYAYEQYF.

Ten or more counts support this clone. V gene TRBV5-1 combines with J gene TRBJ2-2, with D hard to call. The CDR3 length is 18 residues. The germline V gene encodes CDR1 SGHRS and CDR2 YFSETQ. V dropped 0 bases and J dropped 1 base, with 16 bases sitting between them. The CDR3 nucleotides read TGCGCCAGCAGCTTGGAGACCGACTTTTCGTGGAACACCGGGGAGCTGTTTTTT. This encodes CASSLETDFSWNTGELFF. The complete variable domain, with remaining parts taken from reference TRBV5-1 and TRBJ2-2, reads KAGVTQTPRYLIKTRGQQVTLSCSPISGHRSVSWYQQTPGQGLQFLFEYFSETQRNKGNFPGRFSGRQFSNSRSEMNVSTLELGDSALYLCASSLETDFSWNTGELFFGEGSRLTVL.